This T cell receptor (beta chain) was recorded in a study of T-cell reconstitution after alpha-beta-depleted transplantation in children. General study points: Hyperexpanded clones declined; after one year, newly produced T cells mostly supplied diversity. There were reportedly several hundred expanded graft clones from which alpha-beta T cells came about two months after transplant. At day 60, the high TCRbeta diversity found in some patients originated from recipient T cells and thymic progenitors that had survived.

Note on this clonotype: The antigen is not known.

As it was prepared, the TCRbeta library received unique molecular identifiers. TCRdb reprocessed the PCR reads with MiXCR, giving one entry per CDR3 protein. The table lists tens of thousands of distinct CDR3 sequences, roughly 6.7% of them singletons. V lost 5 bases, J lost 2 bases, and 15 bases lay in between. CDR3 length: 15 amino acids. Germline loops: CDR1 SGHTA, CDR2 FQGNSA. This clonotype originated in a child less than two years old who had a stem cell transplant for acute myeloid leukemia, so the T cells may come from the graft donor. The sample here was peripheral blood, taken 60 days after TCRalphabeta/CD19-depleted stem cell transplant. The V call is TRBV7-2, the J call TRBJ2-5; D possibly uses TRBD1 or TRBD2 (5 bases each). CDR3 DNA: TGTGCCAGCAGCGTCGCCGGGGCCTTACAAGAGACCCAGTACTTC. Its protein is CASSVAGALQETQYF.